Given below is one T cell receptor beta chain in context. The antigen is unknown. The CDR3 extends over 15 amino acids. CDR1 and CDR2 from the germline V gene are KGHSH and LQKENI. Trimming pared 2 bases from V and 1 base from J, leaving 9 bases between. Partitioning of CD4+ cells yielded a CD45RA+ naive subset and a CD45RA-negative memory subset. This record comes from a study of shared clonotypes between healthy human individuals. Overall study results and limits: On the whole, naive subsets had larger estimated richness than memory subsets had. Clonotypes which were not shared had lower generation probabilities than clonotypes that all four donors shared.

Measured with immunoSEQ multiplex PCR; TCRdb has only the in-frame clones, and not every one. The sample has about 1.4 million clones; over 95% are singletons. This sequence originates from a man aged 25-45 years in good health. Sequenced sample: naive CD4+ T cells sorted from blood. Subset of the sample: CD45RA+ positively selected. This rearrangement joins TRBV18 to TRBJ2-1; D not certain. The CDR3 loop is CASSPGPPSYNEQFF. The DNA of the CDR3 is TGTGCCAGCTCACCAGGGCCCCCTTCCTACAATGAGCAGTTCTTC.